The next 14 T cell receptor beta chains were all read from a single sample in a study of T cell responses to AZD1222 COVID-19 vaccine. Measured with immunoSEQ multiplex PCR; TCRdb has only the in-frame clones, and not every one. The table records roughly 140,000 clones, about 92% of them present only once. This specimen was peripheral blood, taken 28 days after the second AZD1222 dose. Every receptor here comes from an adult who received the AZD1222 COVID-19 vaccine.

The chain combines TRBV2 with TRBJ2-7, with TRBD2 matching over 10 bases. J lost 5 bases, V lost 9 bases, and 7 bases had no gene match. Germline lookup yields CDR1 SNHLY and CDR2 FYNNEI. This CDR3 is built from 13 residues. The CDR3 nucleotides are TGTGCCAGTCAGCGGGAGGGCCCCAACGAGCAGTACTTC. This gives the protein CASQREGPNEQYF.

This clone was observed once. The chain uses TRBV5-1 and TRBJ1-2, with 8 bases fitting TRBD1. CDR1 is SGHRS, CDR2 YFSETQ, per germline. The CDR3 sequence is 15 residues long. Losses at the gene ends were 1 base for V and 3 bases for J; bases not matched to a gene: 5. The CDR3 nucleotides are TGCGCCAGCAGCTTGCCAACAGGGGGGGACTATGGCTACACCTTC. The encoded protein is CASSLPTGGDYGYTF.

The chain uses TRBV6-5 and TRBJ1-2, with 7 positions matching TRBD1. Germline V gene lookup returns CDR1 MNHEY and CDR2 SVGAGI. With 7 bases clipped from V and 7 bases from J, the junction kept 3 bases outside the gene matches. The CDR3 spans 11 residues. CDR3 region: CASTQGVGYTF. CDR3 nucleotide sequence: TGTGCCAGCACCCAGGGGGTTGGCTACACCTTC.

This chain joins TRBV11-2 and TRBJ2-1, with 13 bases identical to TRBD2. With 1 base clipped from V and 2 bases from J, the junction kept 5 bases outside the gene matches. Germline CDR1 and CDR2: SGHAT and FQNNGV. This CDR3 comprises 18 residues. In nucleotides, the CDR3 is TGTGCCAGCAGCTTAGGGACTAGCGGGAGTGGGCCCTACAATGAGCAGTTCTTC. Translating it yields CASSLGTSGSGPYNEQFF.

The rearrangement uses TRBV6-2 or TRBV6-3 and TRBJ2-3, with unresolved D. Germline V gene data show CDR1 as MNHEY and CDR2 as SVGEGT. The V gene lost 6 bases and the J gene lost 2 bases, with 12 bases spanning the gap. This CDR3 region has 14 residues. DNA of the CDR3: TGTGCCAGCAGCCCCTGGCCTTTCACAGATACGCAGTATTTT. This encodes CASSPWPFTDTQYF.

The chain employs TRBV5-1 and TRBJ1-1; D not resolved. The CDR3 loop spans 14 amino acids. V was trimmed by 4 bases and J by 10 bases, leaving 20 bases between them. CDR1 is SGHRS and CDR2 is YFSETQ in the germline V gene. CDR3 nucleotide sequence: TGCGCCAGCAGCCCGAACGCCAGGCCATACGGAGCTTTCTTT. Its translation is CASSPNARPYGAFF. Full variable domain (missing parts from reference TRBV5-1 and TRBJ1-1): KAGVTQTPRYLIKTRGQQVTLSCSPISGHRSVSWYQQTPGQGLQFLFEYFSETQRNKGNFPGRFSGRQFSNSRSEMNVSTLELGDSALYLCASSPNARPYGAFFGQGTRLTVV.

The chain has TRBV18 and TRBJ2-3, with TRBD2 matching over 12 bases. Trimming took 5 bases from V and 4 from J; bases not matched to a gene: 10. Germline V gives CDR1 KGHSH, CDR2 LQKENI. The length of the CDR3 is 17 residues. The CDR3: CASSGSSGRARADTQYF. CDR3 in DNA: TGTGCCAGCTCAGGCTCTAGCGGGAGGGCCCGAGCAGATACGCAGTATTTT.

The chain uses TRBV28 and TRBJ2-1; D is undetermined. The CDR3 is made up of 11 amino acids. Germline V gene data show CDR1 as MDHEN and CDR2 as SYDVKM. The V and J ends lost 10 bases and 8 bases respectively, with 12 bases between them. CDR3 bases: TGTGCCATCCAGAAGTTGGATGAGCAGTTCTTC. Translation: CAIQKLDEQFF.

This clone occurred once. The chain couples TRBV9 to TRBJ2-5, with a weak D call TRBD1 (6 bases). V dropped 4 bases and J dropped 3 bases, with 22 bases sitting between them. CDR1 and CDR2 from the germline V gene are SGDLS and YYNGEE. This CDR3 spans 17 amino acids. The CDR3 protein is CASSRYRAPDHKETQYF. For the CDR3, the DNA is TGTGCCAGCAGCCGCTACAGGGCCCCTGACCATAAAGAGACCCAGTACTTC. The complete variable domain, with remaining parts taken from reference TRBV9 and TRBJ2-5, reads DSGVTQTPKHLITATGQRVTLRCSPRSGDLSVYWYQQSLDQGLQFLIQYYNGEERAKGNILERFSAQQFPDLHSELNLSSLELGDSALYFCASSRYRAPDHKETQYFGPGTRLLVL.

This chain links TRBV7-9 with TRBJ1-5; 7 nucleotides match TRBD1. CDR1 and CDR2 from the germline V gene are SEHNR and FQNEAQ (reference sequence). There are 17 residues in the CDR3. The V gene end was trimmed by 5 bases and the J gene end by 2 bases; junction bases not matched to a gene: 12. Here the CDR3 reads CASSNTRQGIGNQPQHF. The CDR3 DNA follows: TGTGCCAGCAGCAATACACGACAGGGTATTGGCAATCAGCCCCAGCATTTT.

J is TRBJ2-7 and V is TRBV27; tentative D call: TRBD2 (5 bases). CDR3 size: 16 residues. Deletions cut 6 bases from V and 5 bases from J, with 23 bases between. From germline, CDR1 is MNHEY and CDR2 SMNVEV (reference sequence). In DNA form, the CDR3 reads TGTGCCAGCAGCGCGACGGCCAACGGGGAATATGACGAGCAGTACTTC. Encoded protein: CASSATANGEYDEQYF.

This sequence joins TRBV6-5 and TRBJ1-3; 7 bases fit TRBD1. Germline lookup yields CDR1 MNHEY and CDR2 SVGAGI. This CDR3 contains 14 residues. V dropped 6 bases and J dropped 4; count of bases not matched to a gene: 6. This chain's CDR3 is CASRADRVGNTIYF. In DNA form, the CDR3 reads TGTGCCAGCAGGGCCGACAGGGTGGGAAACACCATATATTTT.

Note on this clone: This CDR3 is also generated by other DNA sequences in the sample. The chain is built from TRBV9 and TRBJ1-2; the D is unclear. The CDR3 loop spans 12 amino acids. From germline, CDR1 is SGDLS and CDR2 YYNGEE. Trimming took off 0 bases at V and 4 bases at J, with 4 bases between the two ends. The CDR3 sequence is CASSVAGYGYTF. The CDR3 DNA follows: TGTGCCAGCAGCGTAGCAGGCTATGGCTACACCTTC.

The chain recombines TRBV19 with TRBJ1-2; TRBD1 matches 7 bases. The CDR3 runs to 15 residues. The germline CDR1 and CDR2 sequences are LNHDA and SQIVND (reference sequence). V shed 3 bases and J 6 bases; nucleotides not matched to a gene: 10. DNA of the CDR3: TGTGCCAGTAGTATTCCGTACCAGGGGGTTGATGGCTACACCTTC. Translation gives CASSIPYQGVDGYTF.